The clone carrying this TCR beta chain is deemed medium-sized (0.01 to 0.1%) by its frequency. Its matching antigen is unknown. This specimen comes from a study of CXCR3-negative and CXCR3-positive naive CD8 T cells. Looking at the study overall: TRB reads totalled about 135 million, about 1.5 +/- 0.3 million per library.

With 290,000 or so cells each, the CD8+ T cell subsets were individually sorted in triplicate. All TRB cDNA libraries came from 5' RACE performed with UMI labels. TCRdb reprocessed the 5' RACE reads and stores each CDR3 protein as one record, lacking DNA. This sample lists around 48,000 distinct CDR3 sequences; its ten largest clones have around 16%. Points from the study as a whole: Memory cells differed in TRBV-TRBJ usage, but naive CXCR3-negative and CXCR3-positive cells had similar usage. Both of the naive subsets showed about the same high diversity, but memory CD8+ cells had much less.

The CDR3 consists of 15 residues. From germline, CDR1 is SGHAT and CDR2 FQNNGV. The sequenced sample consisted of memory CD8+ T cells from blood. The clonotype originates from a human donor in good health. Some clones in this sample may be carry-over from other donors' samples. The chain uses TRBV11-2 and TRBJ2-5; TCRdb proposes TRBD1, but this gene call is untestable without DNA. The CDR3 is CASSLDRGPAQTQYF.